This record looks at one TCR beta chain sequence and its context. The sample originates from a study of T cells in tuberculosis. From germline, CDR1 is SGDLS and CDR2 YYNGEE. V gave up 3 bases and J gave up 0 bases; unmatched junction bases: 5. The CDR3 has 15 amino acids. Clones were read by immunoSEQ multiplex PCR, and TCRdb kept only the in-frame ones, dropping some. The sample yields 30,000 to 35,000 clones, about 97% seen once. What was sequenced was PBMCs. The TCR sequence derives from a donor between 10 and 29 years old with latent tuberculosis or without tuberculosis infection. This sequence joins TRBV9 and TRBJ1-2, with 7 positions matching TRBD1. CDR3 sequence reads: CASSGGQSTNYGYTF. In DNA, the CDR3 is TGTGCCAGCAGCGGGGGACAGAGTACTAACTATGGCTACACCTTC. Variable domain in full (rest from reference TRBV9 and TRBJ1-2): DSGVTQTPKHLITATGQRVTLRCSPRSGDLSVYWYQQSLDQGLQFLIQYYNGEERAKGNILERFSAQQFPDLHSELNLSSLELGDSALYFCASSGGQSTNYGYTFGSGTRLTVV.